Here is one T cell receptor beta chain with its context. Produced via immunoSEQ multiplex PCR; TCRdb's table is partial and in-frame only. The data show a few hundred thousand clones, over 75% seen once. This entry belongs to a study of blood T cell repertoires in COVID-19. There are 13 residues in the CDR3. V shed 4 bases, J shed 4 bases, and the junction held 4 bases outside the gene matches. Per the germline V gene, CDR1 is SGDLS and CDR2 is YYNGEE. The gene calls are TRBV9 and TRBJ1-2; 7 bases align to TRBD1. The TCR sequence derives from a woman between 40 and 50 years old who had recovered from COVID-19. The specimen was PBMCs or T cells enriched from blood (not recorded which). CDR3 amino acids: CASSTDRSYGYTF. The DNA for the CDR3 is TGTGCCAGCAGCACGGACAGGAGCTATGGCTACACCTTC.